The 28 T cell receptor beta chains given below trace back to one sample, sequenced in a study of spatial heterogeneity in lung cancer. General observations from the study: Expanded intratumoral alpha and beta TCR counts tracked tumor mutation counts.

TCRdb independently ran MiXCR on the 5' RACE reads; one entry per CDR3 protein. The sample holds about 9,300 distinct CDR3 sequences; approximately 50% are singletons and the top ten take roughly 28%. The time point denotes: sample taken at primary tumor resection. The antigens for these receptors are not known. The material was lung tumor tissue, obtained at surgery. All receptors come from a female donor with early-stage non-small cell lung cancer.

This clonotype appeared a few times. Within a library made for alpha chains, this beta chain is off target, and its count is uninformative. The chain combines TRBV28 with TRBJ1-1; perhaps TRBD1 as D (5 bases). This CDR3 has 13 amino acids. Trimming stripped 6 bases from V and 3 bases from J, with 11 bases between. Germline CDR1 and CDR2: MDHEN and SYDVKM. The CDR3 is CASRDSSYTEAFF. In nucleotides, the CDR3 is TGTGCCAGCAGAGACAGTTCGTACACTGAAGCTTTCTTT.

As for this clonotype: Because the library targeted alpha chains, this beta chain is an off-target read whose size means little. The chain couples TRBV6-5 to TRBJ1-2; D gene uncertain. CDR1 is MNHEY, CDR2 SVGAGI, per germline. This CDR3 contains 15 residues. Trimming removed 1 base at V and 1 base at J, with 10 bases between. The CDR3 bases are TGTGCCAGCAGTTACTTAGCGGGCGGTAACTATGGCTACACCTTC. It codes for CASSYLAGGNYGYTF.

Of note for this clonotype: This beta chain is an off-target read within a library intended for alpha chains, so its frequency means little. The chain carries TRBV5-6 and TRBJ2-7; the D gene is possibly TRBD2 (6 bases). Germline loops: CDR1 SGHDT, CDR2 YYEEEE. There are 12 residues in the CDR3. V was clipped by 3 bases and J by 6 bases, with 10 bases between them. CDR3 loop: CASSWGAGEQYF. The CDR3 DNA reads as TGTGCCAGCAGCTGGGGAGCGGGCGAGCAGTACTTC.

Turning to this clonotype: A read error may produce the germline difference seen at one junction end. The library was built for alpha chains, so this beta chain is an off-target read and its size means little. The chain has TRBV7-7 and TRBJ2-1; D not resolved. The CDR3 runs to 13 residues. Germline loops: CDR1 SSHAT, CDR2 FNYEAQ (reference sequence). CDR3 DNA sequence: TGTGCTAGCAGCTTGGGGTTTGCCAGAGGGCAGTTCTTC. Protein: CASSLGFARGQFF. Looking up the rest from reference TRBV7-7 and TRBJ2-1 gives the full variable domain: GAGVSQSPRYKVTKRGQDVTLRCDPISSHATLYWYQQALGQGPEFLTYFNYEAQPDKSGLPSDRFSAERPEGSISTLTIQRTEQRDSAMYRCASSLGFARGQFFGPGTRLTVL.

This clonotype was found a few times. This beta chain is off target for a library built for alpha chains, so its abundance means little. This chain uses TRBV6-5 with TRBJ1-4; maybe TRBD1 (6 bases). The length of the CDR3 is 14 residues. V was shortened by 2 bases and J by 3 bases, with 7 bases between the two germline ends. Germline V gene sequence: CDR1 MNHEY, CDR2 SVGAGI. The CDR3 loop reads CASSYRGANEKLFF. CDR3 nucleotide sequence: TGTGCCAGCAGTTACAGGGGGGCTAATGAAAAACTGTTTTTT.

Note on this clonotype: Since the library was made to target alpha chains, this beta chain is a stray read and its abundance is not meaningful. This sequence joins TRBV7-8 and TRBJ2-5, with 8 bases that match TRBD2. CDR3 length: 18 residues. Trimming at V came to 5 bases and at J to 5 bases, leaving 19 bases not matched to a gene. From germline, CDR1 is SGHVS and CDR2 FQNEAQ. CDR3 DNA: TGTGCCAGCAGCATCCCGAAACCCGGCGCGGGGGGCGTGGAGACCCAGTACTTC. This gives the protein CASSIPKPGAGGVETQYF.

A word on this clonotype: Found in a library prepared for alpha chains, this beta chain is an off-target read, and its abundance has little meaning. The rearrangement links TRBV7-8 to TRBJ2-7, with no clear D. The CDR3 has 14 amino acids. The V end lost 3 bases, the J end lost 2 bases, and 11 bases lay between the germline ends. The germline CDR1 and CDR2 sequences are SGHVS and FQNEAQ. The CDR3 loop is CASSFMSETYEQYF. The CDR3 bases are TGTGCCAGCAGCTTCATGTCGGAGACCTACGAGCAGTACTTC.

Concerning this clonotype itself: This beta chain was picked up by a library intended for alpha chains and is off target, so its count carries little meaning. The V gene is TRBV29-1, the J gene TRBJ1-1, with 8 bases matching TRBD1. Germline CDR1 is SQVTM and CDR2 is ANQGSEA. With V trimmed by 7 bases and J by 3 bases, 7 bases remained unmatched. This CDR3 comprises 13 residues. This CDR3 is CSALGQGYTEAFF. CDR3 DNA sequence: TGCAGCGCCCTCGGACAGGGTTACACTGAAGCTTTCTTT.

This clonotype was picked up a small number of times. This beta chain is an off-target read within a library intended for alpha chains, so its frequency means little. The chain joins TRBV20-1 to TRBJ1-5; no clear D. The CDR3 sequence is 12 residues long. V dropped 3 bases and J dropped 4 bases, with 7 bases sitting between them. Germline CDR1 reads DFQATT; CDR2 reads SNEGSKA (reference sequence). CDR3 region: CSARRGNQPQHF. The CDR3 DNA follows: TGCAGTGCTAGGCGTGGAAATCAGCCCCAGCATTTT.

As for this clonotype: This beta chain is off target for a library built for alpha chains, so its abundance means little. The CDR3 nucleotides are TGTGCCAGCAGCTTGAGGCGGCCATGGGGAGAGACCCAGTACTTC. Amino acids: CASSLRRPWGETQYF. The chain links TRBV5-6 to TRBJ2-5, with D hard to call. Germline lookup yields CDR1 SGHDT and CDR2 YYEEEE. V was shortened by 1 base and J by 4 bases, with 14 bases between the two germline ends. The CDR3 has 15 amino acids.

Comments on this clonotype: This beta chain is a stray read from a library made for alpha chains; its abundance is not meaningful. The chain links TRBV12-3 or TRBV12-4 to TRBJ2-7; possibly TRBD2 for D (5 bases). This CDR3 comprises 14 residues. Trimming pared 3 bases from V and 1 base from J, leaving 10 bases between. Here the CDR3 DNA reads TGTGCCAGCAGTTTCCCCGGGGTATCCTACGAGCAGTACTTC. As protein: CASSFPGVSYEQYF.

Comments on this clonotype: Since it is a stray read in a library aimed at alpha chains, this beta chain has a size that is not meaningful. This chain connects TRBV7-2 to TRBJ1-6, with 7 bases that match TRBD1. This CDR3 spans 15 amino acids. V shed 6 bases and J 7 bases; nucleotides not matched to a gene: 9. Germline values: CDR1 SGHTA, CDR2 FQGNSA. CDR3 DNA: TGTGCCAGCAGACCCACAGGGGCGAGGAATTCACCCCTCCACTTT. Protein: CASRPTGARNSPLHF.

A few counts support this clonotype. This beta chain slipped into a library made for alpha chains as a stray read, so its size is not meaningful. This rearrangement joins TRBV15 to TRBJ2-2, with unresolved D. The V end was cut by 4 bases, the J end by 5 bases, with 11 bases between. This CDR3 comprises 14 residues. Looked up from germline, CDR1 is LNHNV and CDR2 is YYDKDF (reference sequence). Here the CDR3 reads CATSIMTLTGELFF. CDR3 nucleotides: TGTGCCACCAGCATTATGACCCTGACCGGGGAGCTGTTTTTT.

Comment on this clonotype: One end of the junction fails to match germline, which may point to a read error. Because this beta chain is a stray read in a library intended to capture alpha chains, its abundance should not be given much weight. The chain recombines TRBV28 with TRBJ1-5; no clear D. The CDR3 consists of 15 residues. Germline values: CDR1 MDHEN, CDR2 SYDVKM. The CDR3: CANSLPYRFSQPQHF. Here the CDR3 DNA reads TGTGCCAACAGTTTACCGTACAGATTTAGTCAGCCCCAGCATTTT.

Comment on this clonotype: The size of this beta chain means little, since it is a stray read in a library made for alpha chains. The gene calls are TRBV7-9 and TRBJ1-1; D remains unclear. Per germline, CDR1 SEHNR and CDR2 FQNEAQ (reference sequence). CDR3 size: 12 residues. Trimming took off 2 bases at V and 3 bases at J, with 4 bases between the two ends. The CDR3 bases are TGTGCCAGCAGCTTACCGTACACTGAAGCTTTCTTT. Amino acid sequence: CASSLPYTEAFF.

Comment on this clonotype: Within a library made for alpha chains, this beta chain is off target, and its count is uninformative. In DNA, the CDR3 is TGTGCCAGCAGTTACTCGACGGGGAGGGGTGGCTACACCTTC. It encodes CASSYSTGRGGYTF. The chain employs TRBV6-5 and TRBJ1-2; perhaps TRBD1 as D (5 bases). The length of the CDR3 is 14 residues. V shed 0 bases and J shed 7 bases, with 12 bases lying between them. Germline V CDR1 and CDR2: MNHEY, SVGAGI.

As to this clonotype: Within a library made for alpha chains, this beta chain is off target, and its count is uninformative. The chain recombines TRBV12-3 or TRBV12-4 with TRBJ2-3, with 9 bases that match TRBD1. The junction had 3 bases not matched to a gene; V was cut back by 3 bases and J by 5 bases. There are 14 residues in the CDR3. CDR3 residues: CASSFGTGKDTQYF. In nucleotides, the CDR3 is TGTGCCAGCAGTTTCGGGACAGGGAAAGATACGCAGTATTTT.

Comments on this clonotype: Since it is a stray read in a library aimed at alpha chains, this beta chain has a size that is not meaningful. The chain links TRBV2 to TRBJ1-1; 9 bases line up with TRBD1. This CDR3 has 15 amino acids. After removal of 6 bases from V and 1 base from J, the junction contained 6 bases not matched to a gene. Germline values: CDR1 SNHLY, CDR2 FYNNEI. CDR3 sequence reads: CASRPTQGANTEAFF. CDR3 bases: TGTGCCAGCAGACCCACACAGGGGGCGAACACTGAAGCTTTCTTT.

Comment on this clonotype: This beta chain is an unintended read in a library built for alpha chains; its size means little. J is TRBJ2-5 and V is TRBV4-2, with 7 bases lining up with TRBD2. Germline-derived CDR1 and CDR2 are LGHNA and YNFKEQ. The CDR3 covers 16 residues. V lost 0 bases and J lost 4; bases outside the gene matches: 8. The CDR3 DNA reads TGTGCCAGCAGCCAAGACCAGCGGGGAGGAGGAGAGACCCAGTACTTC. It is translated as CASSQDQRGGGETQYF.

Concerning this clonotype itself: This beta chain turned up in a library designed for alpha chains; as an off-target read, its abundance says little. The V gene is TRBV5-1, the J gene TRBJ2-7, with D possibly matching TRBD2 (5 bases). Per the germline V gene, CDR1 is SGHRS and CDR2 is YFSETQ. The CDR3 length is 14 residues. Between the trimmed V and J ends, which lost 0 bases and 4 bases, there was a span of 11 bases. CDR3 region: CASSLESWEYEQYF. The CDR3 coding sequence is TGCGCCAGCAGCTTGGAATCGTGGGAGTACGAGCAGTACTTC.

About this clonotype: This beta chain turned up in a library designed for alpha chains; as an off-target read, its abundance says little. The genes are TRBV2 and TRBJ2-5, with D perhaps matching TRBD2 (5 bases). Germline V gene lookup returns CDR1 SNHLY and CDR2 FYNNEI. The CDR3 has 15 amino acids. V dropped 2 bases and J dropped 6 bases, with 16 bases sitting between them. The CDR3 nucleotides read TGTGCCAGCAGTGAAAGGCGGGCCGGCGGAAAGACCCAGTACTTC. This gives the protein CASSERRAGGKTQYF.

Of note for this clonotype: As an off-target read in a library built for alpha chains, this beta chain has a frequency of little significance. The chain is built from TRBV5-1 and TRBJ1-6; D not certain. The germline CDR1 and CDR2 sequences are SGHRS and YFSETQ. CDR3 length equals 14 residues. V was trimmed by 2 bases and J by 4 bases, leaving 7 bases between them. CDR3 nucleotides: TGCGCCAGCAGCTTCGACACTTATAATTCACCCCTCCACTTT. This gives the protein CASSFDTYNSPLHF.

Concerning this clonotype: This beta chain lies outside the target of a library built for alpha chains; its clone size means little. The rearrangement links TRBV4-2 to TRBJ2-5; possible D gene TRBD1, 6 bases. The CDR3 spans 17 residues. V gave up 0 bases and J gave up 3 bases, with 17 bases separating them. The germline CDR1 and CDR2 sequences are LGHNA and YNFKEQ. The CDR3 nucleotides are TGTGCCAGCAGCCAAGAATTTACGGGGACACAAAAAGAGACCCAGTACTTC. As protein: CASSQEFTGTQKETQYF.

In the case of this clonotype: Found in a library prepared for alpha chains, this beta chain is an off-target read, and its abundance has little meaning. The chain recombines TRBV27 with TRBJ1-5; TRBD1 matches at 8 bases. Looked up from germline, CDR1 is MNHEY and CDR2 is SMNVEV (reference sequence). Losses at the gene ends were 5 bases for V and 7 bases for J; bases not matched to a gene: 7. CDR3 size: 14 residues. The CDR3 is CASSNDRGGQPQHF. CDR3 DNA sequence: TGTGCCAGCAGTAACGACAGGGGTGGCCAGCCCCAGCATTTT.

As concerns this clonotype: The library was prepared for alpha chains; this beta chain is a stray read, so its frequency means little. J is TRBJ1-1 and V is TRBV5-1; D is perhaps TRBD1 (6 bases). The CDR3 sequence is 13 residues long. Germline V gives CDR1 SGHRS, CDR2 YFSETQ. V was clipped by 2 bases and J by 7 bases, with 12 bases between them. The CDR3 here is CASSLGQISEAFF. Written as DNA, the CDR3 is TGCGCCAGCAGCTTAGGACAGATCAGTGAAGCTTTCTTT.

Sample share makes this clonotype medium-sized. For a library built for alpha chains, this beta chain is a stray read; little rests on its size. The rearrangement uses TRBV20-1 and TRBJ2-1; unclear D gene. With 6 bases removed from V and 0 bases from J, the gap between germline ends came to 15 bases. CDR1 DFQATT and CDR2 SNEGSKA come from the germline V gene (reference sequence). CDR3 size: 15 residues. This chain's CDR3 is CSARPLLSSYNEQFF. For the CDR3, the DNA is TGCAGTGCACGTCCCCTCTTAAGCTCCTACAATGAGCAGTTCTTC.

Only a few counts were recorded for this clonotype. This beta chain was picked up by a library intended for alpha chains and is off target, so its count carries little meaning. J is TRBJ1-1 and V is TRBV20-1, with D unresolved. Germline loops: CDR1 DFQATT, CDR2 SNEGSKA (reference sequence). This CDR3 contains 14 residues. The V end was cut by 6 bases, the J end by 0 bases, with 14 bases between. The CDR3 coding sequence is TGCAGTGCCCGGGTCATCGCGATGAACACTGAAGCTTTCTTT. Protein product: CSARVIAMNTEAFF.

Concerning this clonotype: Because the library targeted alpha chains, this beta chain is an off-target read whose size means little. This rearrangement joins TRBV27 to TRBJ1-1; D perhaps matches TRBD1 (6 bases). This CDR3 comprises 16 residues. The V end lost 4 bases, the J end lost 0 bases, and 15 bases lay between the germline ends. The germline V gene has CDR1 MNHEY and CDR2 SMNVEV (reference sequence). CDR3 region: CASSYTGPLMNTEAFF. CDR3 DNA sequence: TGTGCCAGCAGTTACACAGGGCCCCTGATGAACACTGAAGCTTTCTTT.